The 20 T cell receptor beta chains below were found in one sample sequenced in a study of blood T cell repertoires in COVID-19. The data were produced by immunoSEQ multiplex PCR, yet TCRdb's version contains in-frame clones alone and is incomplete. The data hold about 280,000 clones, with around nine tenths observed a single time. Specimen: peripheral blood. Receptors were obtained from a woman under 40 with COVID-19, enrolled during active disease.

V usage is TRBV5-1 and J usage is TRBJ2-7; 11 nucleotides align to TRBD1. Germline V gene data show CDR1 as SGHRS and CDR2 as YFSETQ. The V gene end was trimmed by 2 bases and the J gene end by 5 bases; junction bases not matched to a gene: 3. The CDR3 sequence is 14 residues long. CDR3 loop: CASSLGTGGDEQYF. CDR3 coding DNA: TGCGCCAGCAGCTTAGGGACAGGGGGAGACGAGCAGTACTTC.

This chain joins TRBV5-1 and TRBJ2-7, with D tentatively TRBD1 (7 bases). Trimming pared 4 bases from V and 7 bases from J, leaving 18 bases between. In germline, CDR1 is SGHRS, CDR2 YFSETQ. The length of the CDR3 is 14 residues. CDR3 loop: CASSPTGVGGEQYF. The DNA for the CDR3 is TGCGCCAGCAGCCCAACAGGGGTTGGGGGGGAGCAGTACTTC.

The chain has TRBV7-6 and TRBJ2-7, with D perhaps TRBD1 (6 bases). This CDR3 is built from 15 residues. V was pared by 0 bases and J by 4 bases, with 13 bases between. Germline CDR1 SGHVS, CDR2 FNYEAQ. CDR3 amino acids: CASSLAAGGQYEQYF. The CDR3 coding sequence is TGTGCCAGCAGCTTAGCAGCTGGGGGCCAGTACGAGCAGTACTTC.

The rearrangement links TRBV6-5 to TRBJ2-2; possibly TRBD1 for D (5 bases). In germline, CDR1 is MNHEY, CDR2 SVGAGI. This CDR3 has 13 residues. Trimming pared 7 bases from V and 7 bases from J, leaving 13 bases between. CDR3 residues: CASISQGFGELFF. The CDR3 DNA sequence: TGTGCCAGCATCTCCCAGGGTTTCGGGGAGCTGTTTTTT.

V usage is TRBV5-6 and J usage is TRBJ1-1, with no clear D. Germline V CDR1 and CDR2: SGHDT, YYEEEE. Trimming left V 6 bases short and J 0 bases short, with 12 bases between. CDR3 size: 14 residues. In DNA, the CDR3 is TGTGCCAGCACCCGAGGGTCCATGAACACTGAAGCTTTCTTT. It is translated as CASTRGSMNTEAFF.

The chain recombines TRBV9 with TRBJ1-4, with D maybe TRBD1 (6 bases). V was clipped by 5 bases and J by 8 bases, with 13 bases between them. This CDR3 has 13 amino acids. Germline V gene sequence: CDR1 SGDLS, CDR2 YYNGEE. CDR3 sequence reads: CASSATGIEKLFF. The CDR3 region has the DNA TGTGCCAGCAGTGCTACAGGGATAGAAAAACTGTTTTTT.

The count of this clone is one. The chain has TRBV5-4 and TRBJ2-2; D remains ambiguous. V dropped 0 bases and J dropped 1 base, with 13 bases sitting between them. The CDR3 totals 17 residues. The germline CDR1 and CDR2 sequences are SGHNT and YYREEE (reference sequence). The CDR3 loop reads CASSLARFSGNTGELFF. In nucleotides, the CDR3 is TGTGCCAGCAGCTTGGCCCGTTTTTCAGGGAACACCGGGGAGCTGTTTTTT. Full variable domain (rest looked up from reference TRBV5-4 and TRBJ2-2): ETGVTQSPTHLIKTRGQQVTLRCSSQSGHNTVSWYQQALGQGPQFIFQYYREEENGRGNFPPRFSGLQFPNYSSELNVNALELDDSALYLCASSLARFSGNTGELFFGEGSRLTVL.

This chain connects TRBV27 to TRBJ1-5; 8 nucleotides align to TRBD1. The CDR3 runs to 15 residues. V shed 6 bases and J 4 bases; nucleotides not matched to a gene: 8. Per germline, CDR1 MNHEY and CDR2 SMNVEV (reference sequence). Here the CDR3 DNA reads TGTGCCAGCAGATCCAGGGGGCATCGGAATCAGCCCCAGCATTTT. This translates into CASRSRGHRNQPQHF.

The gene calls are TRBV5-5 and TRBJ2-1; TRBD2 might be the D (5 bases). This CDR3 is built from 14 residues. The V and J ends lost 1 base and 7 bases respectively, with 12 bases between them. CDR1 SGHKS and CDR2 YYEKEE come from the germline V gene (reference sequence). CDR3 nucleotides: TGTGCCAGCAGCTTGACTAGGACGGGTAATGAGCAGTTCTTC. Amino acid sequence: CASSLTRTGNEQFF.

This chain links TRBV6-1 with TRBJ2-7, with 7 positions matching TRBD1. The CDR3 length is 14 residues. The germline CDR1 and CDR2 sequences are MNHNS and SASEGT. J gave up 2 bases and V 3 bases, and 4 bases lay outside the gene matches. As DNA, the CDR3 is TGTGCCAGCAGTGAGAGGGGGCCGCCCTACGAGCAGTACTTC. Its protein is CASSERGPPYEQYF.

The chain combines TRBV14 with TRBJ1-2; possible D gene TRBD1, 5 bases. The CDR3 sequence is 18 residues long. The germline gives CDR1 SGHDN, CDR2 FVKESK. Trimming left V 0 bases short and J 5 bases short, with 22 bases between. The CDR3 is CASSQDWQGNPRRYGYTF. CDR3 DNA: TGTGCCAGCAGCCAAGATTGGCAGGGTAACCCTCGTCGGTATGGCTACACCTTC.

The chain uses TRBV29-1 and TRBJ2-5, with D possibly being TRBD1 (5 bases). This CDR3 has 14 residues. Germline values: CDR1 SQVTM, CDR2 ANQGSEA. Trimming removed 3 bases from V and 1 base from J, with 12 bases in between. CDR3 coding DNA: TGCAGCGTTGAGGGGCAGGTGGGCCAAGAGACCCAGTACTTC. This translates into CSVEGQVGQETQYF.

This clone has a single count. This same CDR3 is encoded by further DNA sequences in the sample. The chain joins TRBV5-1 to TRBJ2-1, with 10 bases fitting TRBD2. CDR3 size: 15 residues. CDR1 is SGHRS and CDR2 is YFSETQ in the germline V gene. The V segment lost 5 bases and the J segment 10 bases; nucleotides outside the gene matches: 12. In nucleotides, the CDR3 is TGCGCCAGCAGTTTTGGACTAGCGGAAGGGAGGGAGCAGTTCTTC. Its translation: CASSFGLAEGREQFF.

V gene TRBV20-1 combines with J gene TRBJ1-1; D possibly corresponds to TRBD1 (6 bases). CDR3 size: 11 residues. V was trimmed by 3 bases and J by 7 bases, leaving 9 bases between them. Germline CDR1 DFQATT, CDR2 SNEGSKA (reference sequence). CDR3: CSASRGYEAFF. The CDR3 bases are TGCAGTGCTAGCAGGGGCTATGAAGCTTTCTTT.

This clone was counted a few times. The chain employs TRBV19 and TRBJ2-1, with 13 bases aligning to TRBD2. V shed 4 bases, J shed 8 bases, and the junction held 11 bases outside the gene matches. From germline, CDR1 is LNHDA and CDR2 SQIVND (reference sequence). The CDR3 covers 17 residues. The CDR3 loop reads CASSTFLTSGRSHEQFF. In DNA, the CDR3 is TGTGCCAGTAGTACCTTTCTGACTAGCGGGAGGTCTCATGAGCAGTTCTTC.

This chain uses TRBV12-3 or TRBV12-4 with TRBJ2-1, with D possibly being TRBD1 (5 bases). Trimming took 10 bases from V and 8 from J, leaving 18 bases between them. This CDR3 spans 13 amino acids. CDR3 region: CATLGHNSDEQFF. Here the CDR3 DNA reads TGTGCCACCCTCGGACATAACTCAGATGAGCAGTTCTTC.

CDR3 nucleotide sequence: TGTGCCAGTAGTATAGCCCGCAGTCCCTACGAGCAGTACTTC. Protein product: CASSIARSPYEQYF. This chain links TRBV19 with TRBJ2-7, with D uncertain. V lost 1 base to trimming and J lost 2 bases, with 9 bases between them. This CDR3 is 14 amino acids long. Looked up from germline, CDR1 is LNHDA and CDR2 is SQIVND (reference sequence). Filled out from reference TRBV19 and TRBJ2-7, the complete variable domain reads DGGITQSPKYLFRKEGQNVTLSCEQNLNHDAMYWYRQDPGQGLRLIYYSQIVNDFQKGDIAEGYSVSREKKESFPLTVTSAQKNPTAFYLCASSIARSPYEQYFGPGTRLTVT.

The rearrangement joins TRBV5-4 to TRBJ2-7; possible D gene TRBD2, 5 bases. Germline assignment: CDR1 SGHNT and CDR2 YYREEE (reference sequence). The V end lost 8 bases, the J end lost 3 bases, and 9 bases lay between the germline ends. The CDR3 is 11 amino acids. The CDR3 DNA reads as TGTGCCAGTGAAAGCGGCTACGAGCAGTACTTC. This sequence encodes CASESGYEQYF.

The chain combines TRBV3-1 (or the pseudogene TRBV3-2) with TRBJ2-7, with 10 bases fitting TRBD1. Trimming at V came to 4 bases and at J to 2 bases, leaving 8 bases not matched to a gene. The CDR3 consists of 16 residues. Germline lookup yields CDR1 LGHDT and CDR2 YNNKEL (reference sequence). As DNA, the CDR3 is TGTGCCAGCAGCCTCCGGGACAGGGGCCTCACCTACGAGCAGTACTTC. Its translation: CASSLRDRGLTYEQYF.

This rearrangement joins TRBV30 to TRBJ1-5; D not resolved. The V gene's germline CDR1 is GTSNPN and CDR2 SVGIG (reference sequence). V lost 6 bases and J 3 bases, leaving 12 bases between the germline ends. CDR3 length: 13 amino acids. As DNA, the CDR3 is TGTGCCTGCTCCGAAAGCGACAATCAGCCCCAGCATTTT. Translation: CACSESDNQPQHF.